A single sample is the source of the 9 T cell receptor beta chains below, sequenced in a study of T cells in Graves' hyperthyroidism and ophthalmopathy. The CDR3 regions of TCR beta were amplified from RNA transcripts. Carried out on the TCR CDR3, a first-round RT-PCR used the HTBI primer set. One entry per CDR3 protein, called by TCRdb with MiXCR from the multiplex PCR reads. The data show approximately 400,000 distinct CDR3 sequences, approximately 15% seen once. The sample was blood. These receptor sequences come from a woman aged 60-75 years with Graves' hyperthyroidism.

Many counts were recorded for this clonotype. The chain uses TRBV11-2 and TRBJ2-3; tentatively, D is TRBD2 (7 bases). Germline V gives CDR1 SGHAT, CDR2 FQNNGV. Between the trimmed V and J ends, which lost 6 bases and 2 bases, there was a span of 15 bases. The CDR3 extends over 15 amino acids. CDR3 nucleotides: TGTGCCAGCAGAAGGGGGGAGGGGGTCACAGATACGCAGTATTTT. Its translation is CASRRGEGVTDTQYF.

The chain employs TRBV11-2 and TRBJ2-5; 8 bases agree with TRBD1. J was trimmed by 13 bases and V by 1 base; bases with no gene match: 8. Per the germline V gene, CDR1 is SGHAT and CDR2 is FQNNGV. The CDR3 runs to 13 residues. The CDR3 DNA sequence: TGTGCCAGCAGCTTAGCACAGGGGGTTAGTCGGTACTTC. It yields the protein CASSLAQGVSRYF.

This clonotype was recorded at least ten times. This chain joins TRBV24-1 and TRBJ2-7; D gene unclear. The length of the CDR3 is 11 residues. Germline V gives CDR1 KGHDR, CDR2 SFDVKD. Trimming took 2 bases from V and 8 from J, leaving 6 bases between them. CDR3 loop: CATSDSFQQYF. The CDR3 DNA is TGTGCCACCAGTGATTCGTTCCAGCAGTACTTC.

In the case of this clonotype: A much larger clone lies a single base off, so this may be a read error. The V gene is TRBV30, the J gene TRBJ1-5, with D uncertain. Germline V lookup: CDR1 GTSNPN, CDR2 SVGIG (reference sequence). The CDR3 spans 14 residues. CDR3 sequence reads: CACSADGDHQPQHF. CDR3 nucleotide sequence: TGTGCCTGTAGTGCAGATGGGGATCATCAGCCCCAGCATTTT.

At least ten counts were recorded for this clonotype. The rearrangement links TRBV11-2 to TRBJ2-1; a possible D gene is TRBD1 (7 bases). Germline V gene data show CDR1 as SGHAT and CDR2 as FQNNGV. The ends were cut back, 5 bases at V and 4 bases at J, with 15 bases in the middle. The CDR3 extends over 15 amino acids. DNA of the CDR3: TGTGCCAGCAGCGGCCGGCAGGGGGGTTACAATGAGCAGTTCTTC. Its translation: CASSGRQGGYNEQFF.

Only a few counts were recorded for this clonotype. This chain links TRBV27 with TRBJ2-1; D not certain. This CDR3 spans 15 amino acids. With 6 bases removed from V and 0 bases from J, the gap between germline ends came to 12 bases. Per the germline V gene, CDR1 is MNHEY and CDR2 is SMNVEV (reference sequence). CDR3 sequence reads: CASRRSAPSYNEQFF. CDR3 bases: TGTGCCAGCAGGAGAAGCGCACCCTCCTACAATGAGCAGTTCTTC.

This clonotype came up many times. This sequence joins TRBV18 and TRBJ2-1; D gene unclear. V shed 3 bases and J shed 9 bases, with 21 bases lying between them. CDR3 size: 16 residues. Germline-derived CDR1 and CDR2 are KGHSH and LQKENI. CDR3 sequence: CASSPPSSRRVGEQFF. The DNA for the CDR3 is TGTGCCAGCTCACCGCCGAGTAGTCGTAGGGTCGGTGAGCAGTTCTTC.

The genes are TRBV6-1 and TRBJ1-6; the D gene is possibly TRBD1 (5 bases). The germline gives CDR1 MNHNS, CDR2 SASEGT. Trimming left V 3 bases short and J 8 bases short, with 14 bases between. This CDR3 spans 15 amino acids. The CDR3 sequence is CASSDSYVGDSPLHF. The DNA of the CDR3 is TGTGCCAGCAGTGACAGTTACGTAGGGGATTCACCCCTCCACTTT.

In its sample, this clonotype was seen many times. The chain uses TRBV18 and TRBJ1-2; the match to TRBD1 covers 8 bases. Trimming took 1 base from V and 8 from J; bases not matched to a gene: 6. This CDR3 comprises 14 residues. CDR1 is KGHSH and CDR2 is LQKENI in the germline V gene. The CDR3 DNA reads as TGTGCCAGCTCACCACAGGGACAGGAAGGCGGCTACACCTTC. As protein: CASSPQGQEGGYTF.